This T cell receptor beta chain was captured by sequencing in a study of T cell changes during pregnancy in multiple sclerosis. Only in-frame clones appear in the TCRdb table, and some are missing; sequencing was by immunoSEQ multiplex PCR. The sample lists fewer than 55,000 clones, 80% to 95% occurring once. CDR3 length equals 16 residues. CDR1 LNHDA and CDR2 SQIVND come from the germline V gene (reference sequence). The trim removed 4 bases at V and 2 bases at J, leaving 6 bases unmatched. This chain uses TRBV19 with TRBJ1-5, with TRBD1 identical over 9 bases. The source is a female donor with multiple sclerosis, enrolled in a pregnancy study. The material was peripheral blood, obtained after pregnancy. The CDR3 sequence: CASSTPGQGRNQPQHF. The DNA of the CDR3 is TGTGCCAGTAGTACCCCCGGACAGGGGCGCAATCAGCCCCAGCATTTT.